This T cell receptor (beta chain) was sequenced for a study of cytomegalovirus exposure and HLA in healthy donors (dated by TCRdb to 2016 to 2017). For the wider study: An earlier analysis of some 550 of the donors reported about 250 Gb of sequence data and some 100 million unique TCR beta sequences from some 180 million T cells. Of the 300 to 500 genotyped donors, 75% to 85% were placed in the genetic ancestry cluster associated with self-reported Caucasian donors. Because of strong linkage in the cohort, five DR-DQ haplotypes were treated as single units for association and clustering. On average, approximately 250,000 unique TCR beta nucleotide sequences were sequenced per donor among a few hundred genotyped donors of the cohort, with around 19% of those sequences being non-productive. An earlier analysis of 450 to 750 of the donors used high-throughput TCR beta sequencing to judge whether each TCR beta V gene segment behaved as functional or pseudogenic. A later genetic analysis took genome-wide SNP genotypes for about three fifths of the 666 donors and used that subset as a discovery cohort. Alongside the repertoire data, information on donor age, sex, ethnicity and CMV serostatus was compiled. Typing coverage varied by locus: roughly 629-640 donors for A, B, C, DRB1 and DQB1; around 560 for DQA1; around 570 for DPA1; under 490 for DPB1. Class I and class II HLA loci were covered by the typing at four-digit resolution. A separate validation cohort of 100 to 150 different subjects was used in addition to the approximately 640-subject first cohort. The study was designed to test whether signatures of past pathogen exposure could be identified by cataloging public T cell receptors. Roughly 300 gigabases of sequencing data and 70 million to 85 million unique TCR sequences were included in an early release covering several hundred HLA-typed donors. All discovery cohort repertoires had been generated using a single sequencing platform. The T cell repertoires of some 670 subjects were profiled by immunosequencing and related to cytomegalovirus serostatus. The study combined high-throughput TCR immunosequencing, statistical association of individual TCRs with disease status, and machine learning to predict cytomegalovirus infection status. A later analysis re-examined previously published TCR beta repertoires from roughly 650 donors and added high-resolution HLA genotyping to investigate patterns of TCR occurrence. Rather than using new phenotypic data, the later analysis identified candidate immune exposures from TCR beta sequences and from how often those sequences occurred across donors. The paper as a whole reports these results and caveats: An earlier analysis of around 600 of the donors showed that most TCR beta V segments appeared in productive rearrangements either about 87% or about 30% of the time, which broadly matched IMGT annotations. A later genetic analysis reported fewer N-insertions in productive TCRs among donors in an Asian-associated ancestry cluster than the approximately 700-donor mean. Roughly uniform sequencing depth across donors was assumed in presence/absence analyses, although this assumption may not hold. For the cohort, immune exposure information was limited to CMV serostatus. According to the authors, the approach could potentially be generalized to other disease states and immunological phenotypes. In the study, approximately 160 TCR beta chains were listed as associated with cytomegalovirus. Because some donors lacked HLA typing at each locus, the association tests relied only on the typed subset. In a later analysis, the rate of TCR association differed among HLA loci, with DRB1 alleles having the most associated TCRs and HLA-C alleles having the fewest. A cluster of highly shared sequence variants was judged likely to represent a technical artifact of the sequencing pipeline. In vitro tests confirmed that a few of the cytomegalovirus-associated TCR beta chains recognize cytomegalovirus antigens. The earlier analysis of some 560 of the donors excluded some 16 rarely observed V segments, including chromosome 9 orphons, because counts were too low. Linkage disequilibrium might explain the correlated functional status among segregating V segments, but an unknown experimental factor could not be ruled out. At a false discovery rate of 0.05, a later analysis linked 15,000 to 20,000 TCR beta sequences to specific HLA alleles. In both the original and validation cohorts, the classifier was reported to diagnose cytomegalovirus status with high specificity and sensitivity. Only TCR beta chains were sequenced in this cohort, and the absence of alpha or paired-chain data limited detectable features. In a later analysis, HLA-associated TCR beta chains were found to be more clonally expanded and to have lower generation probabilities than equally common non-associated chains. In a later analysis, several top co-occurrence clusters were reported to appear linked to parvovirus B19, influenza, CMV and Epstein-Barr virus. When HLA alleles, especially DR and DQ, strongly co-occurred, TCR associations were difficult to assign to individual alleles. Across donors, most TCR sequences were observed very rarely, whereas some public TCRs were present in many individuals. A later genetic analysis associated a missense DCLRE1C variant with V-gene and J-gene trimming of TCR beta chains, and an independent cohort replicated the association. In a later analysis, most CMV-associated TCR beta chains were found to appear HLA-restricted, with HLA associations seemingly driven largely by CMV exposure. Some IMGT-functional V segments, including TRBV6-2 and TRBV6-3, could not be told apart with the 87-base-pair reads, so those segments were excluded. A further reported finding was that TCR beta sequences accurately predicted the HLA-A and HLA-B alleles for most subjects in the first cohort.

V was cut back by 5 bases and J by 2 bases, leaving a gap of 16 bases between them. Looking up the germline V gene (reference sequence) yields CDR1 GTSNPN and CDR2 SVGIG. The cysteine opens and the phenylalanine closes a CDR3 of 15 amino acids. The DNA shown is the 45-base CDR3, in frame from base 1. The cohort was made up of several hundred healthy bone marrow donors. All cohort members were sampled while nominally healthy, although unrecorded immune exposures were likely present. The donor tested CMV seronegative, placing the donor among the approximately 360 seronegative members of the cohort. A peripheral blood sample was provided by each donor, and peripheral blood mononuclear cells were used for TCR beta sequencing. The Qiagen DNeasy Blood Extraction Kit was used to extract genomic DNA from the blood cell samples. As concerns this clone: Its antigen is unknown.

Libraries were made using the immunoSEQ multiplex PCR assay. A mixture of 60 forward primers for TCR Vbeta segments and 13 reverse primers for TCR Jbeta segments was used in the multiplex PCR. A multiplex PCR assay on genomic DNA amplified the CDR3 region of rearranged TCR beta genes. The Illumina HiSeq System was used to sequence the amplified TCR beta libraries as 87-base-pair reads. Per the authors' processing: Across the 666 repertoires, a later analysis counted some 80 million unique TCR beta chains, around 10 million of which were shared by at least two donors. To remove PCR and sequencing errors, raw reads were error-corrected and collapsed into unique sequences using a nearest-neighbor algorithm that merged closely related sequences. Alignment of CDR3 sequences to IMGT reference sequences was used to assign V, D and J gene segments. For a sequence to be retained, a match of at least six nucleotides was required to both a V gene segment and a J gene segment. Rearrangements were called productive when the CDR3 lacked stop codons and stayed in frame with V and J; all others were non-productive. Following IMGT convention, CDR3 was defined as the stretch from the second conserved V-encoded cysteine to the conserved J-encoded phenylalanine. The earlier analysis of 587 of the donors excluded sequences that lacked an unambiguous match to a single V gene segment. An earlier analysis of 450 to 650 of the donors called V segments functional above 56.7% productive rearrangements and segregating when the between-donor standard deviation exceeded 5%. To diagnose cytomegalovirus status from the catalog of TCR beta chain sequences, a statistical classification framework was built. In a later analysis, TCR nucleotide sequences were compared against IMGT/GENE-DB human TR gene sequences so that V and J genes could be assigned. Using the TCRdist pipeline, a later analysis assigned CDR3 sequences along with most-parsimonious VDJ recombination scenarios. In a later analysis, each TCR beta chain was defined by its CDR3 amino acid sequence together with its V-gene family, and reads lacking a unique V-gene family were excluded. In a later analysis, approximately 590 highly shared, low-generation-probability nucleotide sequences were removed to address suspected cross-contamination and a sequencing artifact. A later analysis calculated a clonal expansion index for each public chain from normalized within-repertoire ranks of inferred template counts. In a later analysis, generation probabilities were computed with a VDJ recombination model fitted to out-of-frame rearrangements, and the resulting probabilities were checked against IGoR. A later analysis scored TCR-TCR, TCR-HLA and TCR-CMV co-occurrence with hypergeometric tests, applying a repertoire-size bias correction to TCR pairs. False discovery rates were estimated in a later analysis by permuting HLA or CMV assignments 20 times. In a later analysis, co-occurring TCRs were grouped using DBSCAN, with TCRdist sequence similarity added in when clustering inside HLA-allele-positive subsets. Co-occurrence clustering excluded repertoires with fewer than 30,000 or more than 120,000 public chains, plus five with anomalous nucleotide sharing. TCRdb stores this immuneACCESS table with in-frame sequences only. Part of the clones is absent; in the studies checked, under half of the shortfall reflects unresolved V genes, and no reason is known for the rest. That table furnishes V, J and clone size, whereas the DNA furnished D and trimming. This sample's table contains fewer than 150,000 clones. Roughly 2% of the sample comes from the top ten.

The origin of this receptor is a woman between 55 and 75 years old in good health and CMV-seronegative. The sequenced sample consisted of PBMCs. This chain is built from TRBV30 and TRBJ2-4; 6 matching bases give a weak D call of TRBD1. The bases are TGTGCCTGGGGAACAGGGAGACGGTCCAAAAACATTCAGTACTTC. Its translation is CAWGTGRRSKNIQYF.